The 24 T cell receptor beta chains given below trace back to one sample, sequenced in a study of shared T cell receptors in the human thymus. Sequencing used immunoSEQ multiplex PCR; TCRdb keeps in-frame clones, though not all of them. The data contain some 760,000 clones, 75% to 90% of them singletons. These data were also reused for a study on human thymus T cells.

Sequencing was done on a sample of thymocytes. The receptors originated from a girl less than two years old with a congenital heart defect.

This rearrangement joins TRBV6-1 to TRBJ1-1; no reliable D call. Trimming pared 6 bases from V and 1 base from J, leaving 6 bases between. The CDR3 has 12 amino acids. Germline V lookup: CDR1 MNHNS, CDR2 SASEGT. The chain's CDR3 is CASREQNTEAFF. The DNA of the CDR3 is TGTGCCAGCAGGGAACAGAACACTGAAGCTTTCTTT.

The CDR3 coding sequence is TGTGCCAGCAGCTTAGGACTGTCCTCCTACAATGAGCAGTTCTTC. Translated: CASSLGLSSYNEQFF. V is TRBV11-1 and J is TRBJ2-1; D is ambiguous. V dropped 1 base and J dropped 0 bases, with 7 bases sitting between them. The CDR3 has 15 amino acids. Per germline, CDR1 SGHAT and CDR2 FQDESV (reference sequence).

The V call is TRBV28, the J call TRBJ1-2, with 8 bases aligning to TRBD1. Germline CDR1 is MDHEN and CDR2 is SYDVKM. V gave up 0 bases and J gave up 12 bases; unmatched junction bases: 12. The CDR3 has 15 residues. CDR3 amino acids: CASSLCAKLTGVDTF. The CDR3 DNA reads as TGTGCCAGCAGTTTATGCGCCAAGCTGACAGGGGTGGACACCTTC.

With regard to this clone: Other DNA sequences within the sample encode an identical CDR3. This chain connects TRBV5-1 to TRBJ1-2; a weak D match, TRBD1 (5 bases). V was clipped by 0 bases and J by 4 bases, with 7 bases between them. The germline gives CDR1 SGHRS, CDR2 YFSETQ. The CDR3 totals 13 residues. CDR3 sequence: CASSLDRGYGYTF. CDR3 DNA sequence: TGCGCCAGCAGCTTGGATAGGGGCTATGGCTACACCTTC. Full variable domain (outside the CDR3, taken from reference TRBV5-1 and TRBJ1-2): KAGVTQTPRYLIKTRGQQVTLSCSPISGHRSVSWYQQTPGQGLQFLFEYFSETQRNKGNFPGRFSGRQFSNSRSEMNVSTLELGDSALYLCASSLDRGYGYTFGSGTRLTVV.

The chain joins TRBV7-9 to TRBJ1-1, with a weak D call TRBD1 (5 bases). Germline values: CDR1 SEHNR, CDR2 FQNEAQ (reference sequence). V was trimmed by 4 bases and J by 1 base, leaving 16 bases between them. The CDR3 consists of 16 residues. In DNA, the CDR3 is TGTGCCAGCAGCTGTTTTGGGGCCAGGGAGAACACTGAAGCTTTCTTT. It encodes CASSCFGARENTEAFF. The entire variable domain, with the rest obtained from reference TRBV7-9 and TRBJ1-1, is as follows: DTGVSQNPRHKITKRGQNVTFRCDPISEHNRLYWYRQTLGQGPEFLTYFQNEAQLEKSRLLSDRFSAERPKGSFSTLEIQRTEQGDSAMYLCASSCFGARENTEAFFGQGTRLTVV.

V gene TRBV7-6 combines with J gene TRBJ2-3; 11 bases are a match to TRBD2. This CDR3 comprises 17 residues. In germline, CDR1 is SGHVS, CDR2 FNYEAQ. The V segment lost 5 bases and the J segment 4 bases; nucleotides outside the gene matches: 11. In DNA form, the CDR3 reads TGTGCCAGCAGCACGAGACTAGCGGGAACAAACGCAGATACGCAGTATTTT. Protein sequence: CASSTRLAGTNADTQYF.

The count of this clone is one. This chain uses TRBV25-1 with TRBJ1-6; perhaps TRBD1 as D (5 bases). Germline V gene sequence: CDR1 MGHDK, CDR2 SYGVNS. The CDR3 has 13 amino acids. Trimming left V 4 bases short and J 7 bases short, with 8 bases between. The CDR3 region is CASSVDINSPLHF. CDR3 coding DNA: TGTGCCAGCAGTGTGGACATCAATTCACCCCTCCACTTT. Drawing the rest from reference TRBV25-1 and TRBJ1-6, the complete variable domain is EADIYQTPRYLVIGTGKKITLECSQTMGHDKMYWYQQDPGMELHLIHYSYGVNSTEKGDLSSESTVSRIRTEHFPLTLESARPSHTSQYLCASSVDINSPLHFGNGTRLTVT.

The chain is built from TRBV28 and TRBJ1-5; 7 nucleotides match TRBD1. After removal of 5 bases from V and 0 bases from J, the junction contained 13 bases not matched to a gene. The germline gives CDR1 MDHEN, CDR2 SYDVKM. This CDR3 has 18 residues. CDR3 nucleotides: TGTGCCAGCAGTCACCGGGACAGAGAATATTATAGCAATCAGCCCCAGCATTTT. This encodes CASSHRDREYYSNQPQHF.

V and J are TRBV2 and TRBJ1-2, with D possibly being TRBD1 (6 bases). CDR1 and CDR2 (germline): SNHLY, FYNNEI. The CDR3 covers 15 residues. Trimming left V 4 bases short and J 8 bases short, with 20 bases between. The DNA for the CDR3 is TGTGCCAGCAGTGTTGAGGGACACCTAATTCCCGGCTACACCTTC. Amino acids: CASSVEGHLIPGYTF.

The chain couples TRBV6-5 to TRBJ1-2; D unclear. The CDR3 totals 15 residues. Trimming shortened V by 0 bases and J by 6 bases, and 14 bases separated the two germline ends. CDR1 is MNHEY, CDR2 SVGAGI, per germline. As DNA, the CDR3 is TGTGCCAGCAGTTACTCTCGGGAACTTAGGGATGGCTACACCTTC. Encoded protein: CASSYSRELRDGYTF.

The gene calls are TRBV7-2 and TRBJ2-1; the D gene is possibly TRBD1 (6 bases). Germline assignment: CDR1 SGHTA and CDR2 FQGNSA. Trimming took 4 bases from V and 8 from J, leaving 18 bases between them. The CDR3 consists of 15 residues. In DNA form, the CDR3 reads TGTGCCAGCAGCTCTCTAAGGGGCCCAGGGGATGAGCAGTTCTTC. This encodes CASSSLRGPGDEQFF.

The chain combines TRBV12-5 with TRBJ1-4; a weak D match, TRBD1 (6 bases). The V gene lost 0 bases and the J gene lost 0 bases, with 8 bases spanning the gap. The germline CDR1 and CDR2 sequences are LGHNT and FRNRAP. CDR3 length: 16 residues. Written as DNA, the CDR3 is TGTGCTAGTGGTTTGGTAGGGGGTGCAACTAATGAAAAACTGTTTTTT. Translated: CASGLVGGATNEKLFF.

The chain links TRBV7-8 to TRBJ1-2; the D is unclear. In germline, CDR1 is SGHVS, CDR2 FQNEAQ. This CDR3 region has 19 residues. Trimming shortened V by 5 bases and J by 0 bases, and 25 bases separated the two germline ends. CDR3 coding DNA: TGTGCCAGCAGCCCGATTGTCGTGGCAGGCCCCCTATCTAACTATGGCTACACCTTC. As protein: CASSPIVVAGPLSNYGYTF.

CDR3 in amino acids: CASSDPFRQGYNQPQHF. CDR3 coding DNA: TGTGCCAGCAGTGACCCCTTTCGGCAGGGCTACAATCAGCCCCAGCATTTT. This chain joins TRBV6-1 and TRBJ1-5; maybe TRBD1 (5 bases). Germline assignment: CDR1 MNHNS and CDR2 SASEGT. The CDR3 is 17 amino acids. V lost 3 bases and J lost 3, with 18 bases in between.

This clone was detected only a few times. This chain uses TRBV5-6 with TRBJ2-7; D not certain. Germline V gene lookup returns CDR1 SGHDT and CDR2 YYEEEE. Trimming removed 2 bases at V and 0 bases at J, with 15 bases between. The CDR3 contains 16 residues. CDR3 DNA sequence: TGTGCCAGCAGCTTAAAGTCTGTCCATAGCTCCTACGAGCAGTACTTC. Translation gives CASSLKSVHSSYEQYF.

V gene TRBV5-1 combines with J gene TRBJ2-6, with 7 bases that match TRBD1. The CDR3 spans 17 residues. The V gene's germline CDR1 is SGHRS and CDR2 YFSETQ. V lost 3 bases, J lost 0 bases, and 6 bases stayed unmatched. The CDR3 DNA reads TGCGCCAGCAGCTCCTCGGGACAGAACTCTGGGGCCAACGTCCTGACTTTC. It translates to CASSSSGQNSGANVLTF.

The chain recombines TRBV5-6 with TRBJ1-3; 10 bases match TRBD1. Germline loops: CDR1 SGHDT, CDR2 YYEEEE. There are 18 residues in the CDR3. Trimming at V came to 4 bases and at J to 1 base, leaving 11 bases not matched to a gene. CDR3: CASSTRDRGCRSGNTIYF. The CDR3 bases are TGTGCCAGCAGCACCCGGGACAGGGGATGTCGTTCTGGAAACACCATATATTTT.

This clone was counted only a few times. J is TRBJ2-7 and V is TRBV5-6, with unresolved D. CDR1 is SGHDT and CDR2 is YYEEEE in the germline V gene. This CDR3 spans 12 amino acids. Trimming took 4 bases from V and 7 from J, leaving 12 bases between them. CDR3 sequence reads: CASSGPIGEQYF. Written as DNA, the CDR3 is TGTGCCAGCAGCGGGCCAATCGGAGAGCAGTACTTC.

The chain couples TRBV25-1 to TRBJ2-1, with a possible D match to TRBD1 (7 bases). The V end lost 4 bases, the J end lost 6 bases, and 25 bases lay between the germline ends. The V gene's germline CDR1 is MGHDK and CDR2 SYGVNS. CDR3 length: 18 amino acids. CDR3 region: CASSGRDSPRGVVNEQFF. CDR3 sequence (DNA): TGTGCCAGCAGTGGGAGGGACAGCCCGAGGGGTGTGGTCAATGAGCAGTTCTTC. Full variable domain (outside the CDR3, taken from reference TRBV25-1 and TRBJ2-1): EADIYQTPRYLVIGTGKKITLECSQTMGHDKMYWYQQDPGMELHLIHYSYGVNSTEKGDLSSESTVSRIRTEHFPLTLESARPSHTSQYLCASSGRDSPRGVVNEQFFGPGTRLTVL.

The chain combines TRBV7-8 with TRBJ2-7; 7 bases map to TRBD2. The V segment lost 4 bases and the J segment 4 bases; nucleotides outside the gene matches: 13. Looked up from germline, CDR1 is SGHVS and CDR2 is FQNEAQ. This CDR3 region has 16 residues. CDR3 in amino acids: CASSSRWGGKRYEQYF. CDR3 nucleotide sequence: TGTGCCAGCAGCTCCCGGTGGGGGGGGAAGAGATACGAGCAGTACTTC.

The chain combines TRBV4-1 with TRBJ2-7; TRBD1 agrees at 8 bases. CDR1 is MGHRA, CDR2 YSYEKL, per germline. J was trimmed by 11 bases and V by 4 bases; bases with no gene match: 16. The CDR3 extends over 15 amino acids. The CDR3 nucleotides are TGCGCCAGCAGCCTCCGTTCCGGGACAGGTCCTACGAAGTACTTC. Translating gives CASSLRSGTGPTKYF.

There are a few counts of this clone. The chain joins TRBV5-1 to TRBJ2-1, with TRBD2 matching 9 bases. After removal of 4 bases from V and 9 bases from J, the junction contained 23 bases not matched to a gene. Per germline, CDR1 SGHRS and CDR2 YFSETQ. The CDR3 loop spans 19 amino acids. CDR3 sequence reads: CASSPTIWRGGDVRSEQFF. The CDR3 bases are TGCGCCAGCAGCCCAACCATCTGGCGGGGGGGCGATGTGCGTTCTGAGCAGTTCTTC.

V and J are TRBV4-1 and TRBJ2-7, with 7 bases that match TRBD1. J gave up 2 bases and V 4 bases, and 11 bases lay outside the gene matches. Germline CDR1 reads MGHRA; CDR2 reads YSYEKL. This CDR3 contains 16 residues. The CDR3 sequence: CASSPARGQETYEQYF. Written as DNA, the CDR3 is TGCGCCAGCAGCCCCGCTAGAGGACAGGAGACCTACGAGCAGTACTTC.

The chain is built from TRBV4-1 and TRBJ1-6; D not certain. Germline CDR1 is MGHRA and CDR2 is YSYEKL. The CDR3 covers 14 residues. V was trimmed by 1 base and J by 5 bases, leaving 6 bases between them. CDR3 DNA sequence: TGCGCCAGCAGCCAAGTAACGGATAATTCACCCCTCCACTTT. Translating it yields CASSQVTDNSPLHF.